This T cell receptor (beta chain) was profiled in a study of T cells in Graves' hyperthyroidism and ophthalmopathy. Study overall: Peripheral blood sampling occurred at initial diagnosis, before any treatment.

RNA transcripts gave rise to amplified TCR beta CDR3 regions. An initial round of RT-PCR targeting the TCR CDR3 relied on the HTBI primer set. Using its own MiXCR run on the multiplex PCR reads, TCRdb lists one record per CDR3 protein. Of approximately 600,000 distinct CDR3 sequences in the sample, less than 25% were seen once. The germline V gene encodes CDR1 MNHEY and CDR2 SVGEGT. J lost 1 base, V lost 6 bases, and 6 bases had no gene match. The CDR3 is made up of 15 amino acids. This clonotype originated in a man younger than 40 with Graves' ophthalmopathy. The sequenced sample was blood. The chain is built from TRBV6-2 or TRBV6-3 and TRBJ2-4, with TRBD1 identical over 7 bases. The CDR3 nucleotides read TGTGCCAGCAGAGAGACAGGGACGGCCAAAAACATTCAGTACTTC. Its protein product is CASRETGTAKNIQYF.